This entry concerns a single T cell receptor (beta chain). The sample belongs to a study of cytomegalovirus exposure and HLA in healthy donors. Germline CDR1 LNHDA, CDR2 SQIVND (reference sequence). The CDR3 spans 14 residues. In the PCR, 60 Vbeta and 13 Jbeta primers were used. TCRdb's table, derived via immunoSEQ multiplex PCR, lists solely in-frame clones and lacks some. The profile shows roughly 100,000 clones, about four fifths of them singletons. The sequence was obtained from a woman in her thirties or forties in good health and CMV-seronegative. This chain connects TRBV19 to TRBJ2-5; D unresolved. The tail of the sequence fits TRBJ2-7 better, so the J call may be wrong. The sample was PBMCs. In nucleotides, the CDR3 is TGTGCCAGTAGTATAGCGCGAGGTTCGCCCGAGCAGTACTTC. Encoded protein: CASSIARGSPEQYF.